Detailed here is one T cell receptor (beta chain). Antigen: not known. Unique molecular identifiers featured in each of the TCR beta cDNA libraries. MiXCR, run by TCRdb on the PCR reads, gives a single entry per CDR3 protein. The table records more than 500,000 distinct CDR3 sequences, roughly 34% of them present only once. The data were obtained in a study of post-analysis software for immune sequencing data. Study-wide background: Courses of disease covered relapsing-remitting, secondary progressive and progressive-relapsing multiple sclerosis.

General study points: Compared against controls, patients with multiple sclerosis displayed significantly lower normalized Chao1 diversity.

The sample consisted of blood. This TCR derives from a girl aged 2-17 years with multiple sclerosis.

For the CDR3, the DNA is TGCGCCAGCAGCCAGGGAACAGGGGGCTGGGACAATGAGCAGTACTTC. Its translation is CASSQGTGGWDNEQYF. This sequence joins TRBV4-1 and TRBJ2-1, with 9 bases identical to TRBD1. The J call may not be correct, given that the DNA end is closer to TRBJ2-7. The CDR3 contains 16 residues. The germline V gene has CDR1 MGHRA and CDR2 YSYEKL.